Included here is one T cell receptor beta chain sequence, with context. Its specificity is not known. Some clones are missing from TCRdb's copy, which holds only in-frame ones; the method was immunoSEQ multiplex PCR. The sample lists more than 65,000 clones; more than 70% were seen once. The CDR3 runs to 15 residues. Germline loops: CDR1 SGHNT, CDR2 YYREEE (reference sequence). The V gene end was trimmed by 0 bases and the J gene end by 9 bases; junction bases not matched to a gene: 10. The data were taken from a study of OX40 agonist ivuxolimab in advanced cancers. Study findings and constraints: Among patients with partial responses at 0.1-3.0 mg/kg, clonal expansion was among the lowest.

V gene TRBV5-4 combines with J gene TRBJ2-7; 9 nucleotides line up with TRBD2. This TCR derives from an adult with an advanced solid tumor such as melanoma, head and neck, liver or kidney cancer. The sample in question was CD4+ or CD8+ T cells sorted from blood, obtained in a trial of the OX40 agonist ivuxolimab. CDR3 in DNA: TGTGCCAGCAGCTTGGCCGTCGCGGGGGGGGTCGGGCAGTACTTC. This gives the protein CASSLAVAGGVGQYF.